The clone carrying this TCR beta chain has just one count. These data are taken from a study of T cell responses to AZD1222 COVID-19 vaccine. Study background: Second-dose timings of about 4 or about 12 weeks were pooled.

V gave up 4 bases and J gave up 0 bases, with 11 bases separating them. The CDR3 loop spans 14 amino acids. CDR1 and CDR2 from the germline V gene are GTSNPN and SVGIG (reference sequence). TCRdb keeps only in-frame clones here, not all; method: immunoSEQ multiplex PCR. This table has about 130,000 clones, just over 90% appearing once. This sample comprised peripheral blood, obtained on day 0 of AZD1222 vaccination. The sequence derives from an adult in good health. The chain links TRBV30 to TRBJ2-3; D is uncertain. Written as DNA, the CDR3 is TGTGCCTGGAAAAGGACGGTGAGCACAGATACGCAGTATTTT. Protein sequence: CAWKRTVSTDTQYF.